The 27 T cell receptor beta chains below were found in one sample sequenced in a study of T cells in Graves' hyperthyroidism and ophthalmopathy. Template material for amplifying TCR beta CDR3 regions consisted of RNA transcripts. Primed by the HTBI set, a first-round RT-PCR was run on the TCR CDR3. TCRdb re-called the multiplex PCR reads with MiXCR, one entry per CDR3 protein. The sample carries about 180,000 distinct CDR3 sequences, about 17% recorded once. Sequencing was carried out using blood. These receptors were collected from a woman aged 45 to 65 with Graves' hyperthyroidism.

The chain has TRBV20-1 and TRBJ2-7, with D maybe TRBD2 (6 bases). V was pared by 6 bases and J by 2 bases, with 17 bases between. CDR3 length equals 14 residues. Germline V lookup: CDR1 DFQATT, CDR2 SNEGSKA (reference sequence). Here the CDR3 reads CSATRDFLPYEQYF. CDR3 bases: TGCAGTGCCACCCGGGACTTTTTACCCTACGAGCAGTACTTC.

Turning to this clonotype: Sequence at one end of the junction differs from germline and may be a read error. V usage is TRBV6-1 and J usage is TRBJ2-1; 8 bases agree with TRBD2. The CDR3 runs to 17 residues. Germline loops: CDR1 MNHNS, CDR2 SASEGT. The CDR3 loop reads CASTGAASGGTYNGQFF. CDR3 nucleotide sequence: TGTGCCAGCACCGGGGCGGCCAGCGGGGGCACTTACAATGGGCAGTTCTTC.

The genes are TRBV20-1 and TRBJ1-5; D perhaps matches TRBD1 (5 bases). The ends were cut back, 6 bases at V and 3 bases at J, with 15 bases in the middle. Per germline, CDR1 DFQATT and CDR2 SNEGSKA (reference sequence). CDR3 length: 14 amino acids. CDR3 protein: CSARDPDNNQPQHF. Written as DNA, the CDR3 is TGCAGTGCCCGCGACCCGGACAACAATCAGCCCCAGCATTTT.

This clonotype was recorded a few times. The CDR3 ends on some other residue instead of the conserved phenylalanine or tryptophan, so this is likely a read error. The chain carries TRBV15 and TRBJ2-5; TRBD2 is a possible D gene (5 bases). This CDR3 comprises 15 residues. CDR1 is LNHNV, CDR2 YYDKDF, per germline (reference sequence). The V end lost 4 bases, the J end lost 0 bases, and 12 bases lay between the germline ends. The CDR3 region is CATSTGTHHQETQYL. In DNA form, the CDR3 reads TGTGCCACCAGCACGGGAACGCACCACCAAGAGACCCAGTACCTC.

This clonotype was recorded at least ten times. V usage is TRBV11-2 and J usage is TRBJ2-1; weak D call: TRBD1 (6 bases). Trimming cost V 5 bases and J 3 bases, with 14 bases left between them. CDR1 SGHAT and CDR2 FQNNGV come from the germline V gene. The CDR3 contains 15 residues. The CDR3 loop is CASSVTGLGYNEQFF. DNA for the CDR3: TGTGCCAGCAGCGTCACAGGGTTAGGCTACAATGAGCAGTTCTTC.

This chain links TRBV18 with TRBJ2-2; no clear D. The CDR3 loop spans 15 amino acids. With 3 bases removed from V and 3 bases from J, the gap between germline ends came to 11 bases. Germline V gene lookup returns CDR1 KGHSH and CDR2 LQKENI. As DNA, the CDR3 is TGTGCCAGCTCACCGTCGTTGCGATACACCGGGGAGCTGTTTTTT. It yields the protein CASSPSLRYTGELFF.

This clonotype was counted ten times or more. The CDR3 DNA reads as TGTGCCAGTAAGGAGCACGGGAGCAATCAGCCCCAGCATTTT. Protein: CASKEHGSNQPQHF. The rearrangement joins TRBV19 to TRBJ1-5; D remains unclear. CDR1 and CDR2 (germline): LNHDA, SQIVND (reference sequence). The V gene lost 7 bases and the J gene lost 1 base, with 11 bases spanning the gap. The CDR3 has 14 amino acids.

In this sample, this clonotype turned up many times. The chain uses TRBV5-1 and TRBJ2-3; 7 bases map to TRBD1. The germline V gene has CDR1 SGHRS and CDR2 YFSETQ. J was trimmed by 4 bases and V by 4 bases; bases with no gene match: 9. This CDR3 spans 15 amino acids. The CDR3 reads CASSRRDRVSDTQYF. For the CDR3, the DNA is TGCGCCAGCAGCCGCCGAGACAGGGTCTCAGATACGCAGTATTTT. Full variable domain (rest looked up from reference TRBV5-1 and TRBJ2-3): KAGVTQTPRYLIKTRGQQVTLSCSPISGHRSVSWYQQTPGQGLQFLFEYFSETQRNKGNFPGRFSGRQFSNSRSEMNVSTLELGDSALYLCASSRRDRVSDTQYFGPGTRLTVL.

This clonotype has a count of ten or more. The rearrangement uses TRBV4-2 and TRBJ2-3; D is uncertain. There are 14 residues in the CDR3. Looked up from germline, CDR1 is LGHNA and CDR2 is YNFKEQ. The germline V and J ends were trimmed by 1 base and 4 bases, with 9 bases remaining between them. CDR3 region: CASSQGASSDTQYF. The CDR3, as DNA: TGTGCCAGCAGCCAAGGGGCTAGTTCAGATACGCAGTATTTT.

The chain couples TRBV28 to TRBJ2-5; TRBD1 aligns across 11 bases. The junction had 11 bases not matched to a gene; V was cut back by 6 bases and J by 5 bases. Germline CDR1 MDHEN, CDR2 SYDVKM. This CDR3 is built from 16 residues. This CDR3 reads CASRSPGTGGGETQYF. The CDR3, as DNA: TGTGCCAGCAGGTCCCCCGGGACAGGGGGGGGCGAGACCCAGTACTTC.

This clonotype was seen repeatedly, ten times or more. The chain combines TRBV9 with TRBJ1-2, with 8 positions matching TRBD1. J gave up 8 bases and V 0 bases, and 6 bases lay outside the gene matches. The CDR3 runs to 14 residues. Germline assignment: CDR1 SGDLS and CDR2 YYNGEE. The CDR3 region is CASSVGGQGVGYTF. The CDR3 DNA is TGTGCCAGCAGCGTAGGAGGACAGGGAGTGGGCTACACCTTC. Looking up the rest from reference TRBV9 and TRBJ1-2 gives the full variable domain: DSGVTQTPKHLITATGQRVTLRCSPRSGDLSVYWYQQSLDQGLQFLIQYYNGEERAKGNILERFSAQQFPDLHSELNLSSLELGDSALYFCASSVGGQGVGYTFGSGTRLTVV.

The V and J genes are TRBV7-9 and TRBJ1-1; the D gene is possibly TRBD1 (6 bases). Per the germline V gene, CDR1 is SEHNR and CDR2 is FQNEAQ (reference sequence). The CDR3 totals 16 residues. V lost 2 bases and J lost 1, with 14 bases in between. This CDR3 is CASSLSQGASNTEAFF. CDR3 DNA sequence: TGTGCCAGCAGCTTATCACAGGGCGCATCGAACACTGAAGCTTTCTTT.

In its sample, this clonotype was seen many times. The chain combines TRBV28 with TRBJ2-7; D is undetermined. This CDR3 has 14 amino acids. The V gene's germline CDR1 is MDHEN and CDR2 SYDVKM. V lost 1 base and J lost 5, with 12 bases in between. This CDR3 is CASSLFGRLNEQYF. The CDR3 DNA sequence: TGTGCCAGCAGTTTATTTGGGCGGCTAAACGAGCAGTACTTC. Complete variable domain (other parts from reference TRBV28 and TRBJ2-7): DVKVTQSSRYLVKRTGEKVFLECVQDMDHENMFWYRQDPGLGLRLIYFSYDVKMKEKGDIPEGYSVSREKKERFSLILESASTNQTSMYLCASSLFGRLNEQYFGPGTRLTVT.

This clonotype was picked up a small number of times. The chain has TRBV20-1 and TRBJ2-7; maybe TRBD2 (6 bases). Germline CDR1 is DFQATT and CDR2 is SNEGSKA (reference sequence). CDR3 length: 14 residues. Trimming took off 3 bases at V and 3 bases at J, with 15 bases between the two ends. The CDR3 is CSARIAEPVYEQYF. In DNA, the CDR3 is TGCAGTGCTAGGATAGCGGAGCCAGTCTACGAGCAGTACTTC.

The chain uses TRBV4-1 and TRBJ1-5, with 8 bases that match TRBD1. Germline CDR1 and CDR2: MGHRA and YSYEKL. Trimming at V came to 3 bases and at J to 7 bases, leaving 5 bases not matched to a gene. CDR3 length: 14 residues. The CDR3 DNA sequence: TGCGCCAGCAGCCAGACAGGGGAAGGCCAGCCCCAGCATTTT. It codes for CASSQTGEGQPQHF.

This clonotype was seen many times. The V gene is TRBV15, the J gene TRBJ2-7; D is uncertain. The CDR3 consists of 13 residues. Germline V gene sequence: CDR1 LNHNV, CDR2 YYDKDF (reference sequence). With 6 bases removed from V and 1 base from J, the gap between germline ends came to 10 bases. CDR3 region: CATSGSRSYEQYF. As DNA, the CDR3 is TGTGCCACCAGTGGTAGTAGATCCTACGAGCAGTACTTC.

This clonotype has a count of ten or more. This sequence joins TRBV12-3 or TRBV12-4 and TRBJ2-2, with D unresolved. V lost 6 bases to trimming and J lost 1 base, with 3 bases between them. The CDR3 runs to 12 residues. In nucleotides, the CDR3 is TGTGCCAGCAGAAAGAACACCGGGGAGCTGTTTTTT. It encodes CASRKNTGELFF.

The V and J genes are TRBV4-1 and TRBJ1-3; D not certain. The length of the CDR3 is 20 residues. Deletions cut 1 base from V and 0 bases from J, with 22 bases between. Germline V CDR1 and CDR2: MGHRA, YSYEKL. CDR3 nucleotides: TGCGCCAGCAGCCAAGTCCTGACATGGACGACCTCGGGCTCTGGAAACACCATATATTTT. Its translation: CASSQVLTWTTSGSGNTIYF.

This clonotype has ten or more counts. The CDR3 region has the DNA TGTGCCAGCAGCTTAGCGGCAGGGCCAGGTTCCTACGAGCAGTACTTC. As protein: CASSLAAGPGSYEQYF. The V and J genes are TRBV11-2 and TRBJ2-7, with a weak D call TRBD1 (5 bases). Germline CDR1 SGHAT, CDR2 FQNNGV. The CDR3 length is 16 residues. The V end lost 1 base, the J end lost 1 base, and 14 bases lay between the germline ends.

This clonotype was recorded many times. V and J are TRBV12-3 or TRBV12-4 and TRBJ1-5; the D is unclear. The V end was cut by 1 base, the J end by 5 bases, with 12 bases between. The CDR3 is 15 amino acids. CDR3 in DNA: TGTGCCAGCAGTTTAGGTCAGGCCTACTATCAGCCCCAGCATTTT. Protein product: CASSLGQAYYQPQHF.

At least ten counts were recorded for this clonotype. The chain is built from TRBV6-1 and TRBJ1-4, with a possible D match to TRBD1 (5 bases). V was cut by 4 bases and J by 4 bases, with 7 bases left in between. The CDR3 extends over 13 amino acids. From germline, CDR1 is MNHNS and CDR2 SASEGT. This chain's CDR3 is CASSGGLNEKLFF. The CDR3 region has the DNA TGTGCCAGCAGTGGGGGCCTTAATGAAAAACTGTTTTTT.

This clonotype was recorded many times. Mismatch with germline at one junction end may stem from a read error. This chain joins TRBV6-5 and TRBJ1-1, with a tentative D call TRBD1 (5 bases). Germline V gives CDR1 MNHEY, CDR2 SVGAGI. CDR3 size: 13 residues. CDR3 nucleotides: TGTGCCAGCAGTTACCCCAGGGAACCTGACGCTTTCTTT. Translating it yields CASSYPREPDAFF.

This clonotype was found many times. The chain carries TRBV3-1 and TRBJ1-4; a weak D match, TRBD1 (5 bases). Trimming stripped 0 bases from V and 8 bases from J, with 10 bases between. Germline CDR1 is LGHDT and CDR2 is YNNKEL (reference sequence). The CDR3 has 14 amino acids. The CDR3 spells CASSQETYREKLFF. The CDR3 DNA is TGTGCCAGCAGCCAAGAGACATACAGGGAAAAACTGTTTTTT.

This clonotype was recorded many times. The chain recombines TRBV20-1 with TRBJ1-5; D call uncertain. CDR3 length: 14 amino acids. The ends were cut back, 0 bases at V and 6 bases at J, with 12 bases in the middle. The germline V gene encodes CDR1 DFQATT and CDR2 SNEGSKA (reference sequence). The CDR3 loop reads CSARDPSMGQPQHF. Written as DNA, the CDR3 is TGCAGTGCTAGAGATCCCTCCATGGGTCAGCCCCAGCATTTT.

The chain couples TRBV28 to TRBJ1-4, with D unclear. The V end was cut by 3 bases, the J end by 8 bases, with 10 bases between. Germline V lookup: CDR1 MDHEN, CDR2 SYDVKM. The CDR3 spans 13 residues. CDR3 loop: CASSFSPGEKLFF. The CDR3 DNA reads TGTGCCAGCAGTTTTTCCCCCGGGGAAAAACTGTTTTTT.

The chain links TRBV10-2 to TRBJ2-1; D is uncertain. The CDR3 contains 12 residues. With 2 bases removed from V and 9 bases from J, the gap between germline ends came to 8 bases. Germline V lookup: CDR1 WSHSY, CDR2 SAAADI. CDR3 bases: TGCGCCAGCAGTGAGCCGGGCGCTGAGCAGTTCTTC. This codes for CASSEPGAEQFF.

This clonotype was observed many times. The chain combines TRBV29-1 with TRBJ1-2, with 9 bases aligning to TRBD1. Germline CDR1 and CDR2: SQVTM and ANQGSEA. Germline trimming cut 7 bases from V and 0 bases from J; bases unmatched to any gene: 6. The CDR3 is made up of 14 amino acids. The CDR3 sequence is CSADRGMPNYGYTF. The CDR3 bases are TGCAGCGCGGACAGGGGAATGCCTAACTATGGCTACACCTTC.